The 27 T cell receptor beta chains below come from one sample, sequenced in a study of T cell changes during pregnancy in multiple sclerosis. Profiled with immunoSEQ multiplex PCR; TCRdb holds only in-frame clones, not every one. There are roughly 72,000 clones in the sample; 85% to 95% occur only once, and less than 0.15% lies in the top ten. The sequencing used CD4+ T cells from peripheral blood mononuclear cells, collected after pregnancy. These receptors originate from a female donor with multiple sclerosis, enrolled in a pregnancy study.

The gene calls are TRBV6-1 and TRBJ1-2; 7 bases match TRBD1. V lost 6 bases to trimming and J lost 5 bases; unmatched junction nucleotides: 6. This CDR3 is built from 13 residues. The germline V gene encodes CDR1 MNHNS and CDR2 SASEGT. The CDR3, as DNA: TGTGCCAGCAGAGAAACAGGGGTTTATGGCTACACCTTC. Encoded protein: CASRETGVYGYTF.

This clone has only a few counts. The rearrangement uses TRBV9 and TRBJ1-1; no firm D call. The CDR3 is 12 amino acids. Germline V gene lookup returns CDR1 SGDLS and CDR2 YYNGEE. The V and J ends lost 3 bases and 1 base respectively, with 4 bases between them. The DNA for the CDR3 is TGTGCCAGCAGCGGACAGAACACTGAAGCTTTCTTT. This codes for CASSGQNTEAFF.

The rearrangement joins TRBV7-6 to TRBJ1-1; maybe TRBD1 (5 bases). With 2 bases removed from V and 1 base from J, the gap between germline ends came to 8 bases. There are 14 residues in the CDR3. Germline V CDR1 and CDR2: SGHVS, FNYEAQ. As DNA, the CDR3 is TGTGCCAGCAGCTTAAGGCAGGGGAACACTGAAGCTTTCTTT. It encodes CASSLRQGNTEAFF.

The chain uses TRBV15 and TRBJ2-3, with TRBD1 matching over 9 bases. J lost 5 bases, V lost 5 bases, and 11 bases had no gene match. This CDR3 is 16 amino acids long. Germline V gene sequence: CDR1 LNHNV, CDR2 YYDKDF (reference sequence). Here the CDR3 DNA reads TGTGCCACCAGCTCCGACGTCACAGGGGGCATAGATACGCAGTATTTT. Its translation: CATSSDVTGGIDTQYF.

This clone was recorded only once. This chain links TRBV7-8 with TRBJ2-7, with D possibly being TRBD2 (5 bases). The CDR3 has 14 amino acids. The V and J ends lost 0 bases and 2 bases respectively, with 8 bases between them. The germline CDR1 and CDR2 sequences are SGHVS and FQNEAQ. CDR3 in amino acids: CASSLAAGAYEQYF. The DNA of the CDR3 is TGTGCCAGCAGCTTAGCGGCGGGCGCCTACGAGCAGTACTTC.

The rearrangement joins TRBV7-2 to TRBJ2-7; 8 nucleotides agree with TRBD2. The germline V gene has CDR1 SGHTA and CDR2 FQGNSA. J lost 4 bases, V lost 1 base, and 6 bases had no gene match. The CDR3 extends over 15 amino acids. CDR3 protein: CASSLDAGGPYEQYF. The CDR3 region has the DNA TGTGCCAGCAGCTTAGATGCGGGAGGCCCATACGAGCAGTACTTC.

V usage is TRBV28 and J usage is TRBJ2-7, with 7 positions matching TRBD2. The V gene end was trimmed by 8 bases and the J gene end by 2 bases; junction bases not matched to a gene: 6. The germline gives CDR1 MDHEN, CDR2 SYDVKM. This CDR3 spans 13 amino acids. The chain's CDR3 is CASSSGKAYEQYF. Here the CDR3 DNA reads TGTGCCAGCTCCAGCGGGAAGGCCTACGAGCAGTACTTC.

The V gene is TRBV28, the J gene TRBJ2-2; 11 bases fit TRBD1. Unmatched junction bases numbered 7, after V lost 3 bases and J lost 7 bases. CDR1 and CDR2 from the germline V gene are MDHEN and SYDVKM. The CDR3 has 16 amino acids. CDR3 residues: CASSFWDRGAVGELFF. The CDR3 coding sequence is TGTGCCAGCAGTTTTTGGGACAGGGGGGCGGTCGGGGAGCTGTTTTTT.

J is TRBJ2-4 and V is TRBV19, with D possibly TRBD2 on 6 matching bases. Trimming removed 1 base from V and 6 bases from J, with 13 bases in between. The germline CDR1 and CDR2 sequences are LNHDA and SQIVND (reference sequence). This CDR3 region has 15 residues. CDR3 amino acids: CASSIGVSGRNIQYF. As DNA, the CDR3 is TGTGCCAGTAGTATAGGAGTAAGCGGGCGAAACATTCAGTACTTC.

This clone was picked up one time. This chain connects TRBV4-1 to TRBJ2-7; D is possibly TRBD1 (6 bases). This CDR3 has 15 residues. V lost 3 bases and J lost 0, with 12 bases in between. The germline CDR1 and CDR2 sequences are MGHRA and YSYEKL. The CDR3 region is CASSHPGDHSYEQYF. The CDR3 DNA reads TGCGCCAGCAGCCACCCAGGGGACCACTCCTACGAGCAGTACTTC.

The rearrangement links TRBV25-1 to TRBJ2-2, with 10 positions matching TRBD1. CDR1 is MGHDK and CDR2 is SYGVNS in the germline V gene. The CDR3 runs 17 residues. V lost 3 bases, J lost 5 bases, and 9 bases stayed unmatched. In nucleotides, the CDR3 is TGTGCCAGCAGTGATTGGGCTGAGGGACAGGGGACCGGGGAGCTGTTTTTT. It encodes CASSDWAEGQGTGELFF. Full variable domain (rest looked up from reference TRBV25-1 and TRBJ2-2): EADIYQTPRYLVIGTGKKITLECSQTMGHDKMYWYQQDPGMELHLIHYSYGVNSTEKGDLSSESTVSRIRTEHFPLTLESARPSHTSQYLCASSDWAEGQGTGELFFGEGSRLTVL.

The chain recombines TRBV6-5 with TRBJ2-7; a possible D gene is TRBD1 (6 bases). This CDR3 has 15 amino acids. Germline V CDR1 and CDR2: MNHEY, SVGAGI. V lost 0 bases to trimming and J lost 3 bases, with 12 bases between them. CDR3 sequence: CASSYSPGAGYEQYF. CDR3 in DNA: TGTGCCAGCAGTTACTCTCCAGGGGCGGGCTACGAGCAGTACTTC.

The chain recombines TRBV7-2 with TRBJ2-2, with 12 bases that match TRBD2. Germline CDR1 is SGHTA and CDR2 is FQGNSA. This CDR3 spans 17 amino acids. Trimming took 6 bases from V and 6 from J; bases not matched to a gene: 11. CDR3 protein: CASRSASGRARAGELFF. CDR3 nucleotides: TGTGCCAGCAGGTCCGCTAGCGGGAGGGCCAGAGCCGGGGAGCTGTTTTTT.

CDR3 loop: CASSPSRNEQFF. The CDR3 nucleotides are TGTGCCAGCTCCCCATCGAGGAATGAGCAGTTCTTC. The chain joins TRBV2 to TRBJ2-1; D is uncertain. CDR3 length: 12 amino acids. The germline V gene has CDR1 SNHLY and CDR2 FYNNEI. Trimming took 8 bases from V and 7 from J, leaving 12 bases between them.

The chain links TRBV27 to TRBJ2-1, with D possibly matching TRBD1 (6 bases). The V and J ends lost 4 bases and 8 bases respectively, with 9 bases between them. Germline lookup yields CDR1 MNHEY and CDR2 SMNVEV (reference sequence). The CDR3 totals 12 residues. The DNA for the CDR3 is TGTGCCAGCAGTTCCAGGGGCCATGAGCAGTTCTTC. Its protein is CASSSRGHEQFF.

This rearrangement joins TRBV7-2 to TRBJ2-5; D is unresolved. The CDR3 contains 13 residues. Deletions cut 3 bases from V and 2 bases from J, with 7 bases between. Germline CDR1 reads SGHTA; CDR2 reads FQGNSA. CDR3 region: CASSFEPQETQYF. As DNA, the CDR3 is TGTGCCAGCAGCTTTGAGCCGCAAGAGACCCAGTACTTC.

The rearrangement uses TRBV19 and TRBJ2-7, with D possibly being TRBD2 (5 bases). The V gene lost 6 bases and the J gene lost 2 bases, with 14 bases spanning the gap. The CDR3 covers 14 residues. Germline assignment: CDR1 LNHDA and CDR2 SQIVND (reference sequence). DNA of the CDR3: TGTGCCAGTAGGCCCCCCGGGAACACCTACGAGCAGTACTTC. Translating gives CASRPPGNTYEQYF.

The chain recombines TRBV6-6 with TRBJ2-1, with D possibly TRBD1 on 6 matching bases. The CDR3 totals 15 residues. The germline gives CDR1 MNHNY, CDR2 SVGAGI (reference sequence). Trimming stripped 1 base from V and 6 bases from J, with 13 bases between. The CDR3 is CASSYLVQQGNEQFF. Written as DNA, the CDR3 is TGTGCCAGCAGTTACTTAGTCCAACAGGGCAATGAGCAGTTCTTC.

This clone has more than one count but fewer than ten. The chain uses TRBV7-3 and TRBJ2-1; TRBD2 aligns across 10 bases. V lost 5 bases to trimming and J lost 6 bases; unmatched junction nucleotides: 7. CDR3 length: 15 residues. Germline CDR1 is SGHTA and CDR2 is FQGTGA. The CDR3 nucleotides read TGTGCCAGCAGCACGTCTAGCGGGAGAGTCAATGAGCAGTTCTTC. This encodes CASSTSSGRVNEQFF.

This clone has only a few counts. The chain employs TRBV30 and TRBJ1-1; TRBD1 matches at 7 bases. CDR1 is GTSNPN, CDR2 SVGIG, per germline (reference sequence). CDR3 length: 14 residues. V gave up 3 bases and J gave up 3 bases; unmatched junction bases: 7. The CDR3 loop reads CAWRKQGRDTEAFF. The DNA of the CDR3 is TGTGCCTGGAGGAAACAGGGGAGAGACACTGAAGCTTTCTTT.

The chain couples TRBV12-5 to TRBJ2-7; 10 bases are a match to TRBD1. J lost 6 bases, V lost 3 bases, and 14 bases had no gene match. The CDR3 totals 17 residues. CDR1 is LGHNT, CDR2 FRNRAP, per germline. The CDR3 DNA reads TGTGCTAGTGGTTTTTCCCCAGGGAGACAGGGGGCATTCGAGCAGTACTTC. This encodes CASGFSPGRQGAFEQYF.

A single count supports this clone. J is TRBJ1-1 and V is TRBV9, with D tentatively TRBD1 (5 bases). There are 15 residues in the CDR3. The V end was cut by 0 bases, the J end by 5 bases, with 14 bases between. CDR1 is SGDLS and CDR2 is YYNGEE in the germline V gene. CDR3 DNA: TGTGCCAGCAGCGTAGGGGGGGGAGTGGGAACTGAAGCTTTCTTT. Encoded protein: CASSVGGGVGTEAFF.

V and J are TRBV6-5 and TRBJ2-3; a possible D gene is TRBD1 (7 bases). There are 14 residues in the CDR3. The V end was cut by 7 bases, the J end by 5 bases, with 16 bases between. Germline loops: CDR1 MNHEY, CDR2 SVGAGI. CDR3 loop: CASIPRGAEDTQYF. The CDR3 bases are TGTGCCAGCATCCCCAGGGGGGCTGAAGATACGCAGTATTTT.

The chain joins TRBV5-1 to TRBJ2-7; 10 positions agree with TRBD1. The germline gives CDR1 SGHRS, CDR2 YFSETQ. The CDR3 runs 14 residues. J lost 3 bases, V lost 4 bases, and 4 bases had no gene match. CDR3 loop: CASSPDRGDYEQYF. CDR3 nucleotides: TGCGCCAGCAGCCCGGACAGGGGGGACTACGAGCAGTACTTC. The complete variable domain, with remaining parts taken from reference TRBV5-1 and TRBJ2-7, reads KAGVTQTPRYLIKTRGQQVTLSCSPISGHRSVSWYQQTPGQGLQFLFEYFSETQRNKGNFPGRFSGRQFSNSRSEMNVSTLELGDSALYLCASSPDRGDYEQYFGPGTRLTVT.

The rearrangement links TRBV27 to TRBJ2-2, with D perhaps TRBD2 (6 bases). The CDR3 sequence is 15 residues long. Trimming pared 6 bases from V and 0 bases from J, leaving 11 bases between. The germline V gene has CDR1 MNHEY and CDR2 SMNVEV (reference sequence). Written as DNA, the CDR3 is TGTGCCAGCAGAGGCGGGAATTCGAACACCGGGGAGCTGTTTTTT. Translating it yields CASRGGNSNTGELFF.

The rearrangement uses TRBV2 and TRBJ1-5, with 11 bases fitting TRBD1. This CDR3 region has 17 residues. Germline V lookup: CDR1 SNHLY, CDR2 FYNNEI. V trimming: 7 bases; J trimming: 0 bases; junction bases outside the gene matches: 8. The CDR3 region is CASKRGQGGYSNQPQHF. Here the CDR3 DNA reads TGTGCCAGCAAACGGGGACAGGGGGGCTATAGCAATCAGCCCCAGCATTTT.

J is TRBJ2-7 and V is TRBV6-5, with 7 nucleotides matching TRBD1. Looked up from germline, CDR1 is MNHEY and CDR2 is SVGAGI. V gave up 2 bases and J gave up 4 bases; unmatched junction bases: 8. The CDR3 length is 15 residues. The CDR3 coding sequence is TGTGCCAGCAGTTACGCACAGGGGAGTACTTACGAGCAGTACTTC. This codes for CASSYAQGSTYEQYF.